Following are 18 T cell receptor beta chains from one sample sequenced in a study of shared clonotypes between healthy human individuals. The assay was immunoSEQ multiplex PCR, and TCRdb's table has in-frame clones only and misses some. The table shows some 200,000 clones, with 60% to 70% occurring only once. The sample consisted of memory CD4+ T cells sorted from blood. Subset specified: CD45RA-negative fraction. The receptors derive from a man between 25 and 39 years old in good health.

The CDR3 is CATSSYLQGAFYNEQFF. DNA of the CDR3: TGTGCCACCAGCAGTTACCTACAGGGGGCGTTTTACAATGAGCAGTTCTTC. V is TRBV15 and J is TRBJ2-1; the match to TRBD1 covers 9 bases. Germline V CDR1 and CDR2: LNHNV, YYDKDF (reference sequence). The CDR3 has 17 amino acids. With 3 bases clipped from V and 4 bases from J, the junction kept 10 bases outside the gene matches.

J is TRBJ1-1 and V is TRBV10-1, with D maybe TRBD1 (5 bases). The CDR3 has 12 amino acids. Germline V gene lookup returns CDR1 WNHNN and CDR2 SYGVQD (reference sequence). V lost 0 bases to trimming and J lost 10 bases, with 9 bases between them. This chain's CDR3 is CASSESSGTAFF. The CDR3 nucleotides are TGCGCCAGCAGTGAGTCATCAGGGACAGCTTTCTTT.

CDR3 nucleotide sequence: TGCGGGGCAGGGGTTCGGAACACTGAAGCTTTCTTT. Protein product: CGAGVRNTEAFF. The V call is TRBV29-1, the J call TRBJ1-1; possibly TRBD1 for D (6 bases). Germline V gene sequence: CDR1 SQVTM, CDR2 ANQGSEA. The CDR3 spans 12 residues.

This chain joins TRBV30 and TRBJ1-1; 7 nucleotides align to TRBD1. The CDR3 runs to 11 residues. CDR1 and CDR2 (germline): GTSNPN, SVGIG (reference sequence). Trimming cost V 3 bases and J 10 bases; bases outside gene matches: 5. CDR3 bases: TGTGCCTGGAGCGCACAGGGGCGAGCTTTCTTT. Its translation is CAWSAQGRAFF. The whole variable domain, remainder taken from reference TRBV30 and TRBJ1-1, is SQTIHQWPATLVQPVGSPLSLECTVEGTSNPNLYWYRQAAGRGLQLLFYSVGIGQISSEVPQNLSASRPQDRQFILSSKKLLLSDSGFYLCAWSAQGRAFFGQGTRLTVV.

The genes are TRBV5-6 and TRBJ1-5; perhaps TRBD1 as D (6 bases). Per germline, CDR1 SGHDT and CDR2 YYEEEE. The CDR3 sequence is 17 residues long. V was trimmed by 1 base and J by 4 bases, leaving 18 bases between them. The CDR3 DNA sequence: TGTGCCAGCAGCTTGCATTTCCTACAGGGCAGGAATCAGCCCCAGCATTTT. As protein: CASSLHFLQGRNQPQHF.

This clone was counted between two and nine times. The chain is built from TRBV29-1 and TRBJ2-7; 7 nucleotides agree with TRBD1. Trimming cost V 5 bases and J 4 bases; bases outside gene matches: 17. Per the germline V gene, CDR1 is SQVTM and CDR2 is ANQGSEA. The CDR3 runs 16 residues. CDR3 in amino acids: CSVNGIRDRETYEQYF. In DNA form, the CDR3 reads TGCAGCGTTAATGGTATCCGGGACAGAGAAACGTACGAGCAGTACTTC.

The chain has TRBV2 and TRBJ2-7; tentative D call: TRBD2 (7 bases). CDR1 and CDR2 (germline): SNHLY, FYNNEI. The CDR3 contains 18 residues. Trimming took 7 bases from V and 4 from J, leaving 29 bases between them. The CDR3 loop is CASTREVTGPPFRYEQYF. In nucleotides, the CDR3 is TGTGCCAGCACCCGGGAGGTGACAGGACCTCCCTTCCGATACGAGCAGTACTTC.

This clone showed up just a few times. V is TRBV7-2 and J is TRBJ2-7; D not resolved. The germline gives CDR1 SGHTA, CDR2 FQGNSA. The CDR3 extends over 14 amino acids. Deletions cut 5 bases from V and 3 bases from J, with 14 bases between. CDR3 DNA sequence: TGTGCCAGCAGCCCCGCCGCCCAGATCTACGAGCAGTACTTC. Translating gives CASSPAAQIYEQYF.

The rearrangement links TRBV19 to TRBJ2-5; D perhaps matches TRBD1 (6 bases). The CDR3 has 12 residues. Trimming pared 9 bases from V and 5 bases from J, leaving 13 bases between. Germline values: CDR1 LNHDA, CDR2 SQIVND (reference sequence). Here the CDR3 DNA reads TGTGCCAGAAAACAGGGAATGGAGACCCAGTACTTC. Protein: CARKQGMETQYF.

This clone was picked up a small number of times. The chain recombines TRBV5-1 with TRBJ2-3; tentatively, D is TRBD2 (7 bases). V was trimmed by 9 bases and J by 1 base, leaving 21 bases between them. The CDR3 spans 16 residues. The germline V gene has CDR1 SGHRS and CDR2 YFSETQ. The CDR3 sequence: CATQQGTRGGTDTQYF. DNA of the CDR3: TGCGCCACCCAGCAGGGGACCCGGGGGGGCACAGATACGCAGTATTTT.

This chain connects TRBV28 to TRBJ2-6, with a possible D match to TRBD2 (5 bases). Trimming stripped 6 bases from V and 0 bases from J, with 18 bases between. From germline, CDR1 is MDHEN and CDR2 SYDVKM. This CDR3 contains 18 residues. CDR3 sequence reads: CASSRGRAGLSGANVLTF. Here the CDR3 DNA reads TGTGCCAGCAGCCGAGGACGGGCGGGCCTCTCTGGGGCCAACGTCCTGACTTTC.

This clone has only a few counts. The rearrangement links TRBV7-2 to TRBJ1-5; 9 positions match TRBD1. The CDR3 covers 15 residues. Germline trimming cut 8 bases from V and 3 bases from J; bases unmatched to any gene: 8. Germline loops: CDR1 SGHTA, CDR2 FQGNSA. The CDR3 region has the DNA TGTGCCAGCTCCCTACAGGGGGCTTACAATCAGCCCCAGCATTTT. Its translation is CASSLQGAYNQPQHF.

This clone was observed a few times. The gene calls are TRBV2 and TRBJ1-1, with D maybe TRBD1 (5 bases). This CDR3 contains 13 residues. From germline, CDR1 is SNHLY and CDR2 FYNNEI. Between the trimmed V and J ends, which lost 8 bases and 2 bases, there was a span of 12 bases. CDR3 sequence reads: CASGGDVNTEAFF. The CDR3 DNA reads TGTGCCAGCGGAGGGGACGTTAACACTGAAGCTTTCTTT.

V usage is TRBV2 and J usage is TRBJ2-7; D gene uncertain. Germline V gene data show CDR1 as SNHLY and CDR2 as FYNNEI. V lost 6 bases, J lost 9 bases, and 9 bases lay in between. This CDR3 has 10 residues. The CDR3 loop is CASRAGGQYF. The CDR3, as DNA: TGTGCCAGCAGGGCCGGCGGGCAGTACTTC.

A note on this clone: Distinct nucleotide sequences in the sample also encode this CDR3. The J gene is TRBJ1-2, the V gene TRBV19; D gene ambiguous. The germline V and J ends were trimmed by 4 bases and 8 bases, with 11 bases remaining between them. This CDR3 spans 12 amino acids. CDR1 is LNHDA and CDR2 is SQIVND in the germline V gene (reference sequence). The chain's CDR3 is CASSTNRVGYTF. The CDR3 DNA reads as TGTGCCAGTAGTACCAACCGGGTCGGCTACACCTTC.

V gene TRBV28 combines with J gene TRBJ2-3; D is ambiguous. This CDR3 spans 13 amino acids. Germline V CDR1 and CDR2: MDHEN, SYDVKM. Trimming removed 6 bases at V and 4 bases at J, with 11 bases between. CDR3 in amino acids: CASSRAVADTQYF. DNA of the CDR3: TGTGCCAGCAGCCGGGCGGTCGCAGATACGCAGTATTTT. The full variable domain, rest sourced from reference TRBV28 and TRBJ2-3, is DVKVTQSSRYLVKRTGEKVFLECVQDMDHENMFWYRQDPGLGLRLIYFSYDVKMKEKGDIPEGYSVSREKKERFSLILESASTNQTSMYLCASSRAVADTQYFGPGTRLTVL.

There are a few counts of this clone. The chain carries TRBV5-1 and TRBJ2-1; D is possibly TRBD1 (5 bases). The CDR3 covers 13 residues. The germline V and J ends were trimmed by 3 bases and 7 bases, with 11 bases remaining between them. Germline V CDR1 and CDR2: SGHRS, YFSETQ. CDR3: CASSSLYRNEQFF. CDR3 sequence (DNA): TGCGCCAGCAGCTCTCTCTACAGGAATGAGCAGTTCTTC.

The chain employs TRBV10-3 and TRBJ1-2, with D possibly matching TRBD1 (5 bases). Trimming left V 1 base short and J 5 bases short, with 11 bases between. CDR3 length: 14 amino acids. Germline V gene sequence: CDR1 ENHRY, CDR2 SYGVKD. CDR3 protein: CAISELDRGYGYTF. The CDR3 DNA is TGTGCCATCAGTGAGTTAGACCGGGGGTATGGCTACACCTTC.